These 4 T cell receptor beta chains originate from one sample sequenced in a study of blood T cell repertoires in COVID-19. Assay used: immunoSEQ multiplex PCR; TCRdb lists only in-frame clones, some missing. The table lists approximately 180,000 clones, roughly 89% of them singletons, with roughly an eighth in the top ten. Sequencing input: peripheral blood. The receptor set was obtained from a woman between 65 and 79 years old with COVID-19, enrolled during active disease.

This clone has a single count. This chain links TRBV29-1 with TRBJ1-5; D is possibly TRBD1 (5 bases). The V end lost 6 bases, the J end lost 3 bases, and 12 bases lay between the germline ends. The germline CDR1 and CDR2 sequences are SQVTM and ANQGSEA. This CDR3 has 13 amino acids. The CDR3 loop is CSVGVGFNQPQHF. The CDR3 bases are TGCAGCGTAGGGGTGGGATTCAATCAGCCCCAGCATTTT. Full variable domain (rest looked up from reference TRBV29-1 and TRBJ1-5): SAVISQKPSRDICQRGTSLTIQCQVDSQVTMMFWYRQQPGQSLTLIATANQGSEATYESGFVIDKFPISRPNLTFSTLTVSNMSPEDSSIYLCSVGVGFNQPQHFGDGTRLSIL.

The chain is built from TRBV6-5 and TRBJ2-3; 8 bases map to TRBD1. J gave up 5 bases and V 6 bases, and 7 bases lay outside the gene matches. The CDR3 has 14 amino acids. Per germline, CDR1 MNHEY and CDR2 SVGAGI. The CDR3 coding sequence is TGTGCCAGCAGGGTCGGACAGGGTGGAGATACGCAGTATTTT. It encodes CASRVGQGGDTQYF.

V is TRBV20-1 and J is TRBJ1-1; 8 positions match TRBD1. The CDR3 is 13 amino acids. The V gene's germline CDR1 is DFQATT and CDR2 SNEGSKA (reference sequence). V was pared by 6 bases and J by 7 bases, with 10 bases of the junction left unmatched. The CDR3 nucleotides are TGCAGTGCGAGTCGGACAGGGCGGGATGAAGCTTTCTTT. Its protein is CSASRTGRDEAFF.

This clone has a single count. The genes are TRBV7-2 and TRBJ2-7, with D maybe TRBD1 (5 bases). This CDR3 is built from 16 residues. The V gene lost 1 base and the J gene lost 4 bases, with 17 bases spanning the gap. The germline CDR1 and CDR2 sequences are SGHTA and FQGNSA. The CDR3 DNA is TGTGCCAGCAGCTTAGTATGGACACCAGACTTTTACGAGCAGTACTTC. Residues: CASSLVWTPDFYEQYF. The entire variable domain, with the rest obtained from reference TRBV7-2 and TRBJ2-7, is as follows: GAGVSQSPSNKVTEKGKDVELRCDPISGHTALYWYRQSLGQGLEFLIYFQGNSAPDKSGLPSDRFSAERTGGSVSTLTIQRTQQEDSAVYLCASSLVWTPDFYEQYFGPGTRLTVT.